Shown below are 16 T cell receptor beta chains from a single sample sequenced in a study of cytomegalovirus exposure and HLA in healthy donors. Assay: immunoSEQ multiplex PCR; the TCRdb copy retains only in-frame clones and omits some. Here the sample spans hundreds of thousands of clones, around 86% being singletons. The specimen was PBMCs. Receptors were obtained from a woman in her late teens or twenties in good health and CMV-seropositive.

The rearrangement links TRBV5-4 to TRBJ2-7; D unclear. The length of the CDR3 is 15 residues. Deletions cut 1 base from V and 5 bases from J, with 16 bases between. Germline values: CDR1 SGHNT, CDR2 YYREEE (reference sequence). Written as DNA, the CDR3 is TGTGCCAGCAGCTTGCTCGGAACTCTTCGGGACGAGCAGTACTTC. Its protein is CASSLLGTLRDEQYF.

This clone was picked up a small number of times. The rearrangement uses TRBV10-3 and TRBJ2-1; tentative D call: TRBD1 (6 bases). Germline CDR1 reads ENHRY; CDR2 reads SYGVKD. This CDR3 is built from 16 residues. V lost 4 bases, J lost 5 bases, and 18 bases lay in between. CDR3 nucleotide sequence: TGTGCCATCAGTGCCGGTGGCAGGGGATGGGACAATGAGCAGTTCTTC. Residues: CAISAGGRGWDNEQFF.

For the CDR3, the DNA is TGTGCCAGCAGTGAGGGGGGTGCCGGGACAGGGTACGAAAAACTGTTTTTT. It specifies CASSEGGAGTGYEKLFF. This chain connects TRBV28 to TRBJ1-4, with TRBD1 matching over 9 bases. The CDR3 runs to 17 residues. The ends lost 5 bases at V and 8 bases at J; junction bases unmatched: 15. Germline V gene data show CDR1 as MDHEN and CDR2 as SYDVKM. The entire variable domain, with the rest obtained from reference TRBV28 and TRBJ1-4, is as follows: DVKVTQSSRYLVKRTGEKVFLECVQDMDHENMFWYRQDPGLGLRLIYFSYDVKMKEKGDIPEGYSVSREKKERFSLILESASTNQTSMYLCASSEGGAGTGYEKLFFGSGTQLSVL.

The genes are TRBV6-5 and TRBJ1-2; 10 positions agree with TRBD1. The CDR3 consists of 15 residues. V lost 6 bases, J lost 2 bases, and 6 bases stayed unmatched. The V gene's germline CDR1 is MNHEY and CDR2 SVGAGI. The CDR3 loop reads CASSSRTGGNYGYTF. The DNA of the CDR3 is TGTGCCAGCAGCTCCCGGACAGGGGGGAACTATGGCTACACCTTC.

This rearrangement joins TRBV28 to TRBJ1-1; the D is unclear. V lost 1 base to trimming and J lost 1 base, with 10 bases between them. The CDR3 spans 15 residues. Germline lookup yields CDR1 MDHEN and CDR2 SYDVKM. CDR3 DNA: TGTGCCAGCAGTTTATCCGCAGATTCGAACACTGAAGCTTTCTTT. Residues: CASSLSADSNTEAFF.

The J gene is TRBJ1-2, the V gene TRBV5-6, with a tentative D call TRBD1 (5 bases). Trimming left V 0 bases short and J 2 bases short, with 8 bases between. This CDR3 is 14 amino acids long. Per germline, CDR1 SGHDT and CDR2 YYEEEE. Here the CDR3 reads CASSLADSNYGYTF. The CDR3 DNA is TGTGCCAGCAGCTTGGCCGACAGCAACTATGGCTACACCTTC. Filled out from reference TRBV5-6 and TRBJ1-2, the complete variable domain reads DAGVTQSPTHLIKTRGQQVTLRCSPKSGHDTVSWYQQALGQGPQFIFQYYEEEERQRGNFPDRFSGHQFPNYSSELNVNALLLGDSALYLCASSLADSNYGYTFGSGTRLTVV.

The V gene is TRBV27, the J gene TRBJ2-5; D possibly corresponds to TRBD2 (6 bases). V was pared by 3 bases and J by 5 bases, with 13 bases between. The CDR3 extends over 14 amino acids. Germline values: CDR1 MNHEY, CDR2 SMNVEV (reference sequence). CDR3 sequence (DNA): TGTGCCAGCAGTTTTGTGGGGGGTCGGGAGACCCAGTACTTC. This codes for CASSFVGGRETQYF.

In its sample, this clone was seen a few times. The V and J genes are TRBV6-5 and TRBJ1-5; tentatively, D is TRBD1 (6 bases). The germline V gene has CDR1 MNHEY and CDR2 SVGAGI. V was pared by 0 bases and J by 4 bases, with 10 bases between. This CDR3 comprises 15 residues. CDR3 region: CASSYSGGINQPQHF. CDR3 DNA: TGTGCCAGCAGTTACTCAGGGGGAATAAATCAGCCCCAGCATTTT.

This chain links TRBV5-1 with TRBJ1-2, with 12 bases aligning to TRBD1. This CDR3 has 15 amino acids. The V gene's germline CDR1 is SGHRS and CDR2 YFSETQ. After removal of 4 bases from V and 2 bases from J, the junction contained 3 bases not matched to a gene. As DNA, the CDR3 is TGCGCCAGCAGCGAGGGACAGGGGGCAAACTATGGCTACACCTTC. Translated: CASSEGQGANYGYTF.

This clone was seen just once. V usage is TRBV7-9 and J usage is TRBJ1-4; 8 bases map to TRBD1. The germline V gene encodes CDR1 SEHNR and CDR2 FQNEAQ (reference sequence). This CDR3 is 15 amino acids long. The trim removed 5 bases at V and 0 bases at J, leaving 2 bases unmatched. The CDR3 DNA reads TGTGCCAGCAGCCCGGACAGGGCAACTAATGAAAAACTGTTTTTT. This encodes CASSPDRATNEKLFF.

The chain carries TRBV9 and TRBJ1-1, with a possible D match to TRBD1 (6 bases). This CDR3 spans 14 amino acids. Germline assignment: CDR1 SGDLS and CDR2 YYNGEE. The germline V and J ends were trimmed by 6 bases and 2 bases, with 14 bases remaining between them. CDR3 amino acids: CASMVGGGNTEAFF. The CDR3 nucleotides are TGTGCCAGCATGGTAGGGGGGGGAAACACTGAAGCTTTCTTT. The full variable domain, rest sourced from reference TRBV9 and TRBJ1-1, is DSGVTQTPKHLITATGQRVTLRCSPRSGDLSVYWYQQSLDQGLQFLIQYYNGEERAKGNILERFSAQQFPDLHSELNLSSLELGDSALYFCASMVGGGNTEAFFGQGTRLTVV.

The rearrangement uses TRBV5-6 and TRBJ2-2, with 7 bases matching TRBD1. CDR1 and CDR2 from the germline V gene are SGHDT and YYEEEE. J gave up 6 bases and V 3 bases, and 2 bases lay outside the gene matches. This CDR3 spans 13 amino acids. DNA for the CDR3: TGTGCCAGCAGCTACACAGGGGCCGGGGAGCTGTTTTTT. Protein product: CASSYTGAGELFF.

The chain is built from TRBV28 and TRBJ2-4; D gene ambiguous. This CDR3 region has 13 residues. Looked up from germline, CDR1 is MDHEN and CDR2 is SYDVKM. V lost 6 bases, J lost 9 bases, and 15 bases lay in between. CDR3 in DNA: TGTGCCAGCAGCTCCCCCACCTTGAGCATTCAGTACTTC. It encodes CASSSPTLSIQYF.

The V call is TRBV7-9, the J call TRBJ2-6, with D perhaps TRBD1 (6 bases). The CDR3 is 16 amino acids. Trimming cost V 4 bases and J 1 base, with 11 bases left between them. Germline CDR1 is SEHNR and CDR2 is FQNEAQ (reference sequence). The CDR3 here is CASSSYRASGANVLTF. DNA for the CDR3: TGTGCCAGCAGCTCATACAGGGCTTCTGGGGCCAACGTCCTGACTTTC.

The chain links TRBV2 to TRBJ2-7, with 8 bases lining up with TRBD2. This CDR3 has 15 residues. CDR1 and CDR2 from the germline V gene are SNHLY and FYNNEI. With 7 bases clipped from V and 3 bases from J, the junction kept 11 bases outside the gene matches. CDR3 nucleotides: TGTGCCAGCACGGACGTAGCGGGAACCCACTACGAGCAGTACTTC. Residues: CASTDVAGTHYEQYF.

The V call is TRBV28, the J call TRBJ2-6, with no clear D. With 4 bases removed from V and 0 bases from J, the gap between germline ends came to 16 bases. Germline CDR1 reads MDHEN; CDR2 reads SYDVKM. This CDR3 has 18 amino acids. The chain's CDR3 is CASSSQDGANSGANVLTF. The DNA of the CDR3 is TGTGCCAGCAGTTCCCAAGACGGAGCGAACTCTGGGGCCAACGTCCTGACTTTC.